Listed below are T cell receptor beta chains from one sample, sequenced in a study of CXCR3-negative and CXCR3-positive naive CD8 T cells. TCRdb reprocessed the 5' RACE reads, with one entry per CDR3 protein and no DNA. The listing records some 150,000 distinct CDR3 sequences. Input material: naive CXCR3+ CD8+ T cells from blood. These receptors all stem from a human donor in good health. Some clones in this sample may be carry-over from other donors' samples. CDR3s include the opening cysteine and the closing phenylalanine or tryptophan.

j_gene: TRBJ2-1
v_gene: TRBV29-1
CDR3aa: CSVSQGSSYNEQFF

j_gene: TRBJ2-3
v_gene: TRBV4-1
CDR3aa: CASSPLIPGGASGSGTDTQYF

j_gene: TRBJ2-1
v_gene: TRBV28
CDR3aa: CASTVLDEQFF

j_gene: TRBJ2-7
v_gene: TRBV15
CDR3aa: CATSRVSGGEDEQYF

j_gene: TRBJ2-2
v_gene: TRBV5-5
CDR3aa: CASSLVGGLNTGELFF

j_gene: TRBJ2-3
v_gene: TRBV27
CDR3aa: CASGDLAASTDTQYF

j_gene: TRBJ2-7
v_gene: TRBV3-1
CDR3aa: CASSHPGGAWVYEQYF

j_gene: TRBJ2-1
v_gene: TRBV6-5
CDR3aa: CASSYMGPGGNEQFF

j_gene: TRBJ2-2
v_gene: TRBV7-8
CDR3aa: CASQSPVYTGELFF

j_gene: TRBJ2-2
v_gene: TRBV6-2/TRBV6-3
CDR3aa: CASSQGSGELFF

j_gene: TRBJ2-7
v_gene: TRBV28
CDR3aa: CASRPTGGPLYEQYF

j_gene: TRBJ2-4
v_gene: TRBV11-3
CDR3aa: CASSLDNKNIQYF

j_gene: TRBJ2-3
v_gene: TRBV14
CDR3aa: CASSQDELLYTDTQYF

j_gene: TRBJ2-7
v_gene: TRBV28
CDR3aa: CASSEPARQYF

j_gene: TRBJ2-2
v_gene: TRBV29-1
CDR3aa: CSVDRGAGVGELFF

j_gene: TRBJ2-7
v_gene: TRBV9
CDR3aa: CASSVEGTSFGEQYF

j_gene: TRBJ1-1
v_gene: TRBV5-1
CDR3aa: CASSFGGEGTEAFF

j_gene: TRBJ2-2
v_gene: TRBV9
CDR3aa: CASSVPRGGARAGELFF

j_gene: TRBJ2-2
v_gene: TRBV28
CDR3aa: CASSLSVTSNTGELFF

j_gene: TRBJ2-3
v_gene: TRBV12-3/TRBV12-4
CDR3aa: CASSYGGYTDTQYF

j_gene: TRBJ1-2
v_gene: TRBV7-9
CDR3aa: CASSSPGQGTYGYTF

j_gene: TRBJ2-2
v_gene: TRBV20-1
CDR3aa: CSASEGERHTGELFF

j_gene: TRBJ2-2
v_gene: TRBV29-1
CDR3aa: CSGRGGFDTGELFF

j_gene: TRBJ2-7
v_gene: TRBV14
CDR3aa: CASSQGPAGNALMDEQYF

j_gene: TRBJ2-5
v_gene: TRBV5-4
CDR3aa: CASGSGRGSGETQYF

j_gene: TRBJ2-3
v_gene: TRBV29-1
CDR3aa: CSVRLPRLSTDTQYF

j_gene: TRBJ1-2
v_gene: TRBV19
CDR3aa: CASSISGVVGYTF

j_gene: TRBJ2-1
v_gene: TRBV29-1
CDR3aa: CSVDFQQTSGRGPYNEQFF

j_gene: TRBJ2-7
v_gene: TRBV29-1
CDR3aa: CSAGQGAYEQYF

j_gene: TRBJ2-1
v_gene: TRBV6-4
CDR3aa: CASSGGTGGPDEQFF

j_gene: TRBJ2-3
v_gene: TRBV10-3
CDR3aa: CADQRTFGRVDTQYF

j_gene: TRBJ2-7
v_gene: TRBV15
CDR3aa: CATSSGTGGSYEQCF

j_gene: TRBJ1-1
v_gene: TRBV29-1
CDR3aa: CSVEWASEAFF

j_gene: TRBJ2-7
v_gene: TRBV20-1
CDR3aa: CSAYPPGHEQYF

j_gene: TRBJ1-2
v_gene: TRBV12-3/TRBV12-4
CDR3aa: CASSLVGGPNYGYTF

j_gene: TRBJ1-1
v_gene: TRBV28
CDR3aa: CASSLGSGGEAFF

j_gene: TRBJ2-7
v_gene: TRBV9
CDR3aa: CASSVGSDGREQYF

j_gene: TRBJ2-3
v_gene: TRBV29-1
CDR3aa: CSVSGARPTDTQYF

j_gene: TRBJ2-1
v_gene: TRBV29-1
CDR3aa: CSVHWLTYNEQFF

j_gene: TRBJ2-7
v_gene: TRBV29-1
CDR3aa: CSVVPTSGSSYEQYF

j_gene: TRBJ2-1
v_gene: TRBV18
CDR3aa: CASSPPEGYNEQFF

j_gene: TRBJ2-1
v_gene: TRBV14
CDR3aa: CASSHVGAGDLEFF

j_gene: TRBJ2-7
v_gene: TRBV25-1
CDR3aa: CASSVTDTYEQYF

j_gene: TRBJ2-2
v_gene: TRBV6-2/TRBV6-3
CDR3aa: CASSYPGEASYTGELFF

j_gene: TRBJ2-2
v_gene: TRBV15
CDR3aa: CATSISGTTGELFF